This record concerns one T cell receptor beta chain sequence. Its specificity is not known. This specimen comes from a study of T-cell memory formation after mild COVID-19. Whole-study results and caveats: Cross-reactive memory apparently joined, as some responding clones appeared in pre-infection memory.

TCRdb re-called the 5' RACE reads with MiXCR, one entry per CDR3 protein. This sample has approximately 430,000 distinct CDR3 sequences, with 20% to 30% found just once. Germline CDR1 is LGHDT and CDR2 is YNNKEL (reference sequence). With 4 bases clipped from V and 3 bases from J, the junction kept 3 bases outside the gene matches. The CDR3 extends over 14 amino acids. Sequenced input: PBMCs or a T cell subset sorted from them (not recorded which). The sequence derives from an adult woman who had mild COVID-19 (a few samples of this study predate the infection). Cell type and time point are not known. This chain links TRBV3-1 with TRBJ2-3; TRBD1 matches at 8 bases. Written as DNA, the CDR3 is TGTGCCAGCAGCCCTTGGACAGGGACAGATACGCAGTATTTT. It codes for CASSPWTGTDTQYF.